This T cell receptor (beta chain) was sequenced during a study of T-cell memory formation after mild COVID-19. Study-level results: Clones shrinking between day 15 and 85 showed a balanced CD4/CD8 split, and those that grew later tilted toward CD4+. Chiefly within CM and EM were the contracting CD4+ clones; CD8+ ones were within EMRA.

This clonotype was found a few times. Its antigen is unidentified. Unmatched junction bases numbered 5, after V lost 6 bases and J lost 4 bases. The germline V gene encodes CDR1 MNHNY and CDR2 SVGAGI (reference sequence). The CDR3 is made up of 14 amino acids. 5'RACE primed at constant segments yielded TCR alpha and TCR beta cDNA libraries bearing sample barcodes and UMIs. TCRdb re-called the 5' RACE reads through MiXCR, storing one row per CDR3 protein. The sample records hundreds of thousands of distinct CDR3 sequences, roughly 22% being singletons. Sequencing was done on a sample of PBMCs or a T cell subset sorted from them (not recorded which). The rearrangement uses TRBV6-6 and TRBJ1-4, with 7 positions matching TRBD1. The sequence came from an adult woman who had mild COVID-19 (a few samples of this study predate the infection). Cell type and time point are not known. CDR3 residues: CASRPDRVNEKLFF. The CDR3 coding sequence is TGTGCCAGCAGACCAGACAGGGTTAATGAAAAACTGTTTTTT.